Below, one T cell receptor (beta chain) is given with its context. CDR3 length: 16 amino acids. Germline lookup yields CDR1 LGHDT and CDR2 YNNKEL (reference sequence). V trimming: 4 bases; J trimming: 13 bases; junction bases outside the gene matches: 10. The data belong to a study of blood T cell repertoires in COVID-19. The protocol was immunoSEQ multiplex PCR, while the TCRdb copy is restricted to in-frame clones and leaves out a portion. Of roughly 150,000 clones in the sample, 81% are singletons; the top ten hold 5.6%. The material sequenced was PBMCs or T cells enriched from blood (not recorded which). The gene calls are TRBV3-1 (or the pseudogene TRBV3-2) and TRBJ2-1, with 16 bases that match TRBD2. The TCR was taken from a middle-aged woman with acute COVID-19. The CDR3 here is CASSPGGTSGRAPQFF. Written as DNA, the CDR3 is TGTGCCAGCAGCCCAGGCGGGACTAGCGGGAGGGCCCCTCAGTTCTTC.